This T cell receptor beta chain was recovered during a study of T cell responses to AZD1222 COVID-19 vaccine. The study's findings and limits: Only after the peak T cell response were repertoires sampled.

This CDR3 contains 14 residues. V lost 1 base, J lost 5 bases, and 9 bases lay in between. CDR1 LNHNV and CDR2 YYDKDF come from the germline V gene (reference sequence). With regard to this clone: The antigen is undetermined.

Sequencing used immunoSEQ multiplex PCR; TCRdb keeps in-frame clones, though not all of them. Among approximately 150,000 clones listed, about 88% were seen once. The sample consisted of peripheral blood, taken on day 0 of AZD1222 vaccination. The clonotype comes from an adult in good health. The chain employs TRBV15 and TRBJ2-1; D is perhaps TRBD1 or TRBD2 (5 bases each). CDR3 in amino acids: CATSRGGTHNEQFF. CDR3 bases: TGTGCCACCAGCAGAGGGGGGACGCACAATGAGCAGTTCTTC.